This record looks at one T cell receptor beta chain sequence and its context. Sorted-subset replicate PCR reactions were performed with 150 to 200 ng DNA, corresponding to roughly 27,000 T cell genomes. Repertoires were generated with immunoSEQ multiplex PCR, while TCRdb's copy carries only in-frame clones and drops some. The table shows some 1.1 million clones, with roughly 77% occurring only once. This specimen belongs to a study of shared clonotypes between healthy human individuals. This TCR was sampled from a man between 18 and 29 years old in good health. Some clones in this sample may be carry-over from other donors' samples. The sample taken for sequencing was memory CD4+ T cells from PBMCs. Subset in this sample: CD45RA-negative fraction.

The CDR3 region has the DNA TGTGCCAGCAGCTCAGGACTAGCAGGCCCAGATACGCAGTATTTT. Translation gives CASSSGLAGPDTQYF. V and J are TRBV7-9 and TRBJ2-3, with 8 bases matching TRBD2. The germline V gene has CDR1 SEHNR and CDR2 FQNEAQ (reference sequence). There are 15 residues in the CDR3. Trimming cost V 4 bases and J 4 bases; bases outside gene matches: 7.